This T cell receptor (beta chain) was identified in a study of T cell responses to AZD1222 COVID-19 vaccine. Study conclusions and caveats: Baseline testing showed seropositivity in only a handful of AZD1222 recipients.

The germline gives CDR1 SGHTA, CDR2 FQGTGA. The germline V and J ends were trimmed by 5 bases and 4 bases, with 13 bases remaining between them. The CDR3 totals 14 residues. In the case of this clone: Its cognate antigen is unknown.

Only in-frame clones appear in the TCRdb table, and some are missing; sequencing was by immunoSEQ multiplex PCR. The sample yields about 140,000 clones, roughly nine tenths seen once. The chain joins TRBV7-3 to TRBJ2-3; tentatively, D is TRBD1 or TRBD2 (5 bases each). This TCR was recovered from an adult who received the MenACWY meningococcal vaccine as a control. This material consisted of peripheral blood, taken 28 days after the second dose of the MenACWY control vaccine. The DNA of the CDR3 is TGTGCCAGCAGCCCCAGCCTGGGGGCAGATACGCAGTATTTT. Translated, it gives CASSPSLGADTQYF.